One and the same sample provided the 18 T cell receptor beta chains below, sequenced in a study of T cells after posttransplantation cyclophosphamide. Generated by immunoSEQ multiplex PCR, the TCRdb table keeps only in-frame clones and is missing some. The sample lists tens of thousands of clones; 94% were seen once. The specimen sequenced was PBMCs. These receptors all stem from a woman in her 30s in good health and a related stem cell transplant donor.

The chain couples TRBV10-3 to TRBJ2-1; TRBD2 agrees at 10 bases. The germline V gene has CDR1 ENHRY and CDR2 SYGVKD. There are 17 residues in the CDR3. The V segment lost 4 bases and the J segment 5 bases; nucleotides outside the gene matches: 11. The CDR3 protein is CAISANSLAGVDNEQFF. CDR3 DNA sequence: TGTGCCATCAGTGCGAACTCTCTAGCGGGGGTTGACAATGAGCAGTTCTTC.

The CDR3 here is CASGDAGPSSYEQYF. The CDR3 coding sequence is TGTGCCAGCGGGGATGCAGGGCCCAGCTCCTACGAGCAGTACTTC. V usage is TRBV2 and J usage is TRBJ2-7, with D perhaps matching TRBD1 (5 bases). Germline CDR1 and CDR2: SNHLY and FYNNEI. Trimming cost V 8 bases and J 0 bases, with 17 bases left between them. The CDR3 covers 15 residues.

This clone has a single count. Mismatch with germline at one junction end may stem from a read error. V is TRBV2 and J is TRBJ2-7; D is undetermined. This CDR3 comprises 15 residues. Germline V CDR1 and CDR2: SNHLY, FYNNEI. The CDR3 DNA sequence: TGTGCCAGCAGCGAAGAGGCCGGGTTCACCTACGAGCAGTACTTC. Its protein product is CASSEEAGFTYEQYF.

V and J are TRBV9 and TRBJ1-5; no reliable D call. V was trimmed by 2 bases and J by 7 bases, leaving 10 bases between them. Germline CDR1 reads SGDLS; CDR2 reads YYNGEE. This CDR3 has 13 amino acids. The CDR3, as DNA: TGTGCCAGCAGCGTCGACACTAGACAGCCCCAGCATTTT. Translation: CASSVDTRQPQHF. The variable domain in full, completed from reference TRBV9 and TRBJ1-5, reads DSGVTQTPKHLITATGQRVTLRCSPRSGDLSVYWYQQSLDQGLQFLIQYYNGEERAKGNILERFSAQQFPDLHSELNLSSLELGDSALYFCASSVDTRQPQHFGDGTRLSIL.

CDR3 sequence reads: CASSPLGQQETQYF. The CDR3 region has the DNA TGCGCCAGCAGCCCCCTCGGACAGCAAGAGACCCAGTACTTC. V usage is TRBV4-1 and J usage is TRBJ2-5; possibly TRBD1 for D (6 bases). V was pared by 4 bases and J by 2 bases, with 11 bases between. Germline CDR1 reads MGHRA; CDR2 reads YSYEKL. This CDR3 region has 14 residues.

The chain is built from TRBV18 and TRBJ1-6; 9 bases map to TRBD1. Looked up from germline, CDR1 is KGHSH and CDR2 is LQKENI. The junction had 8 bases not matched to a gene; V was cut back by 5 bases and J by 9 bases. The length of the CDR3 is 15 residues. The CDR3 DNA sequence: TGTGCCAGCTCATCGACCGGGACAGGGTTTTCACCCCTCCACTTT. Protein: CASSSTGTGFSPLHF.

CDR3 loop: CSAGTGTLVGYTF. In nucleotides, the CDR3 is TGCAGCGCTGGGACAGGGACGTTGGTGGGCTACACCTTC. The V call is TRBV29-1, the J call TRBJ1-2; 9 positions agree with TRBD1. Trimming cost V 7 bases and J 8 bases; bases outside gene matches: 11. The germline CDR1 and CDR2 sequences are SQVTM and ANQGSEA. The CDR3 contains 13 residues.

The chain recombines TRBV7-2 with TRBJ2-7; TRBD1 aligns across 7 bases. CDR1 is SGHTA, CDR2 FQGNSA, per germline. The V gene end was trimmed by 0 bases and the J gene end by 2 bases; junction bases not matched to a gene: 1. This CDR3 contains 14 residues. CDR3 sequence (DNA): TGTGCCAGCAGCTTAGCGGGACAGACCTACGAGCAGTACTTC. This gives the protein CASSLAGQTYEQYF.

The chain employs TRBV27 and TRBJ2-3; TRBD1 might be the D (8 bases). Deletions cut 7 bases from V and 6 bases from J, with 23 bases between. CDR1 and CDR2 (germline): MNHEY, SMNVEV (reference sequence). CDR3 size: 16 residues. DNA of the CDR3: TGTGCCAGCACCGAGGACAGGGCCCGGGGGGTGGATACGCAGTATTTT. Residues: CASTEDRARGVDTQYF.

The V and J genes are TRBV19 and TRBJ1-1, with 9 bases lining up with TRBD1. This CDR3 region has 15 residues. Germline V gives CDR1 LNHDA, CDR2 SQIVND (reference sequence). Losses at the gene ends were 6 bases for V and 5 bases for J; bases not matched to a gene: 10. The CDR3 loop reads CASSPGDRERTEAFF. The CDR3 DNA sequence: TGTGCCAGTAGCCCCGGGGACAGGGAAAGGACTGAAGCTTTCTTT.

The V gene is TRBV6-4, the J gene TRBJ1-2; D uncertain. Germline V lookup: CDR1 MRHNA, CDR2 SNTAGT. There are 17 residues in the CDR3. The V end lost 0 bases, the J end lost 0 bases, and 14 bases lay between the germline ends. The CDR3 here is CASSDSSSEESNYGYTF. The CDR3 DNA is TGTGCCAGCAGTGACTCATCGTCCGAGGAATCTAACTATGGCTACACCTTC.

V is TRBV7-9 and J is TRBJ2-1, with TRBD2 matching 14 bases. Germline assignment: CDR1 SEHNR and CDR2 FQNEAQ (reference sequence). CDR3 length equals 19 residues. Trimming at V came to 8 bases and at J to 0 bases, leaving 12 bases not matched to a gene. The CDR3 nucleotides read TGTGCCAGCGATCGCGAGGGACTAGCGGGGGTTAGCTCCTACAATGAGCAGTTCTTC. This encodes CASDREGLAGVSSYNEQFF.

The genes are TRBV7-2 and TRBJ1-2; D gene uncertain. Germline V gene sequence: CDR1 SGHTA, CDR2 FQGNSA. The CDR3 is 20 residues long. V lost 0 bases and J 5 bases, leaving 28 bases between the germline ends. The CDR3 region is CASSLAGPARYGGLRYGYTF. CDR3 nucleotides: TGTGCCAGCAGCTTAGCAGGTCCAGCCAGATATGGAGGTCTTCGGTATGGCTACACCTTC.

The chain joins TRBV6-5 to TRBJ1-5; D remains unclear. The length of the CDR3 is 16 residues. CDR1 is MNHEY, CDR2 SVGAGI, per germline. V was cut by 2 bases and J by 0 bases, with 11 bases left in between. CDR3: CASSYDGRGSNQPQHF. The DNA for the CDR3 is TGTGCCAGCAGTTACGATGGACGGGGTAGCAATCAGCCCCAGCATTTT.

The V gene is TRBV29-1, the J gene TRBJ2-1; maybe TRBD1 (6 bases). The ends were cut back, 1 base at V and 4 bases at J, with 17 bases in the middle. CDR1 and CDR2 from the germline V gene are SQVTM and ANQGSEA. CDR3 length: 16 amino acids. The DNA of the CDR3 is TGCAGCGTTGAAGGGTTGACAGGTGAAAAATACAATGAGCAGTTCTTC. Translation: CSVEGLTGEKYNEQFF.

The rearrangement links TRBV7-9 to TRBJ2-3; 9 positions agree with TRBD2. With 4 bases clipped from V and 3 bases from J, the junction kept 5 bases outside the gene matches. The CDR3 sequence is 15 residues long. Germline-derived CDR1 and CDR2 are SEHNR and FQNEAQ (reference sequence). Here the CDR3 reads CASSYGLANTDTQYF. As DNA, the CDR3 is TGTGCCAGCAGCTACGGACTAGCGAATACAGATACGCAGTATTTT.

This chain uses TRBV20-1 with TRBJ1-2; D is unresolved. The CDR3 covers 11 residues. V gave up 6 bases and J gave up 3 bases, with 8 bases separating them. Germline CDR1 is DFQATT and CDR2 is SNEGSKA (reference sequence). In DNA form, the CDR3 reads TGCAGTGCCAGGACTGACTATGGCTACACCTTC. This codes for CSARTDYGYTF.

This chain uses TRBV5-1 with TRBJ2-7; no clear D gene. Deletions cut 4 bases from V and 0 bases from J, with 8 bases between. There are 13 residues in the CDR3. Germline-derived CDR1 and CDR2 are SGHRS and YFSETQ. CDR3 sequence reads: CASSARVSYEQYF. The CDR3 DNA is TGCGCCAGCAGCGCCCGGGTCTCCTACGAGCAGTACTTC.